One sample yielded the 20 T cell receptor beta chains listed below, sequenced in a study of cytomegalovirus exposure and HLA in healthy donors (dated by TCRdb to 2016 to 2017). Receptor libraries were prepared by the immunoSEQ multiplex PCR assay. The source is immuneACCESS, and TCRdb retained only in-frame sequences with V and J called. Part of the clones is not carried over; for the studies checked, unresolved V genes explain less than half of this, and the remainder is unexplained. The sample has about 160,000 clones on record, approximately 90% of them singletons. 2.5% to 3.5% of the sample is in the top ten clones. Sample: PBMCs. The receptor source for this set is a man younger than 30 in good health and CMV-seronegative.

The V call is TRBV28, the J call TRBJ2-7; weak D call: TRBD2 (7 bases). The V end was cut by 4 bases, the J end by 3 bases, with 22 bases between. The CDR3 is 17 amino acids. Germline CDR1 is MDHEN and CDR2 is SYDVKM. This CDR3 reads CASSSVTWGGAYYEQYF. DNA of the CDR3: TGTGCCAGCAGTTCCGTGACTTGGGGGGGCGCTTACTACGAGCAGTACTTC.

This chain uses TRBV11-3 with TRBJ2-3; the match to TRBD2 covers 16 bases. The CDR3 spans 17 residues. J gave up 8 bases and V 5 bases, and 10 bases lay outside the gene matches. The germline CDR1 and CDR2 sequences are SGHNT and YENEEA. DNA for the CDR3: TGTGCCAGCAGCCTGGGACTAGCGGGAGGGCCTGTCGCTACGCAGTATTTT. Translated: CASSLGLAGGPVATQYF.

CDR3 coding DNA: TGTGCCAGCAGCGGCCCTGGACTAGCGGGGGAATCAGATACGCAGTATTTT. This encodes CASSGPGLAGESDTQYF. This sequence joins TRBV5-6 and TRBJ2-3, with 13 bases fitting TRBD2. Germline values: CDR1 SGHDT, CDR2 YYEEEE. The CDR3 is made up of 17 amino acids. V shed 4 bases, J shed 4 bases, and the junction held 9 bases outside the gene matches.

In this sample, this clone turned up once. The CDR3 sequence: CASSPTTGKGGGAFF. The CDR3 DNA reads as TGTGCCAGCTCCCCTACGACAGGCAAAGGGGGGGGAGCTTTCTTT. This chain joins TRBV18 and TRBJ1-1; the D gene is possibly TRBD1 (6 bases). The V end lost 6 bases, the J end lost 10 bases, and 24 bases lay between the germline ends. Germline loops: CDR1 KGHSH, CDR2 LQKENI. The CDR3 is made up of 15 amino acids.

For the CDR3, the DNA is TGTGCCAGCAGCCCGGACAGGGCATTATCTGGCTACACCTTC. Its translation: CASSPDRALSGYTF. This chain uses TRBV7-9 with TRBJ1-2, with 8 nucleotides matching TRBD1. Trimming cost V 5 bases and J 7 bases; bases outside gene matches: 9. Per the germline V gene, CDR1 is SEHNR and CDR2 is FQNEAQ (reference sequence). The CDR3 is made up of 14 amino acids. Full variable domain (missing parts from reference TRBV7-9 and TRBJ1-2): DTGVSQNPRHKITKRGQNVTFRCDPISEHNRLYWYRQTLGQGPEFLTYFQNEAQLEKSRLLSDRFSAERPKGSFSTLEIQRTEQGDSAMYLCASSPDRALSGYTFGSGTRLTVV.

This chain connects TRBV5-4 to TRBJ2-2; 9 nucleotides align to TRBD2. Trimming took 4 bases from V and 0 from J; bases not matched to a gene: 4. CDR1 and CDR2 (germline): SGHNT, YYREEE (reference sequence). The CDR3 is 16 amino acids. The CDR3 loop reads CASSLTSGPNTGELFF. CDR3 in DNA: TGTGCCAGCAGCCTCACTAGCGGGCCGAACACCGGGGAGCTGTTTTTT.

The chain employs TRBV28 and TRBJ1-1; no clear D gene. This CDR3 is 12 amino acids long. The V and J ends lost 6 bases and 1 base respectively, with 6 bases between them. Germline CDR1 reads MDHEN; CDR2 reads SYDVKM. CDR3 residues: CASRRKNTEAFF. CDR3 DNA: TGTGCCAGCAGGAGGAAGAACACTGAAGCTTTCTTT.

The chain carries TRBV7-2 and TRBJ2-1; D not resolved. This CDR3 has 16 residues. Trimming took 3 bases from V and 0 from J, leaving 12 bases between them. Germline loops: CDR1 SGHTA, CDR2 FQGNSA. Written as DNA, the CDR3 is TGTGCCAGCAGCTTTGCGGCTCCGAGCTCCTACAATGAGCAGTTCTTC. Translation: CASSFAAPSSYNEQFF.

V usage is TRBV6-5 and J usage is TRBJ2-1; 10 bases match TRBD2. The ends lost 5 bases at V and 10 bases at J; junction bases unmatched: 11. CDR1 and CDR2 from the germline V gene are MNHEY and SVGAGI. This CDR3 is 15 amino acids long. The DNA of the CDR3 is TGTGCCAGCAGTCCCGGGACTAGCGAGGTATGGGAGCAGTTCTTC. Its translation: CASSPGTSEVWEQFF.

V gene TRBV13 combines with J gene TRBJ1-3; D might be TRBD1 (6 bases). Looked up from germline, CDR1 is PRHDT and CDR2 is FYEKMQ (reference sequence). This CDR3 has 14 amino acids. V was pared by 2 bases and J by 4 bases, with 9 bases between. This chain's CDR3 is CASSLQGYGNTIYF. For the CDR3, the DNA is TGTGCCAGCAGCTTACAGGGGTACGGAAACACCATATATTTT.

This chain uses TRBV5-1 with TRBJ1-1; D is perhaps TRBD1 (6 bases). The germline CDR1 and CDR2 sequences are SGHRS and YFSETQ. The V gene lost 4 bases and the J gene lost 1 base, with 20 bases spanning the gap. CDR3 length: 17 amino acids. Here the CDR3 reads CASSMNRVQTSNTEAFF. For the CDR3, the DNA is TGCGCCAGCAGCATGAACAGGGTACAAACGTCGAACACTGAAGCTTTCTTT. Drawing the rest from reference TRBV5-1 and TRBJ1-1, the complete variable domain is KAGVTQTPRYLIKTRGQQVTLSCSPISGHRSVSWYQQTPGQGLQFLFEYFSETQRNKGNFPGRFSGRQFSNSRSEMNVSTLELGDSALYLCASSMNRVQTSNTEAFFGQGTRLTVV.

J is TRBJ2-5 and V is TRBV20-1; 8 bases map to TRBD1. The CDR3 sequence is 11 residues long. Germline-derived CDR1 and CDR2 are DFQATT and SNEGSKA (reference sequence). Trimming removed 7 bases from V and 9 bases from J; junction bases left unmatched: 7. CDR3: CSGRTGTSQYF. The CDR3 DNA reads as TGCAGTGGTAGGACAGGGACGTCCCAGTACTTC.

V is TRBV5-6 and J is TRBJ2-1; D gene uncertain. The germline V and J ends were trimmed by 3 bases and 7 bases, with 11 bases remaining between them. The CDR3 sequence is 13 residues long. Germline CDR1 is SGHDT and CDR2 is YYEEEE. The CDR3 region is CASSSNFGNEQFF. In DNA form, the CDR3 reads TGTGCCAGCAGCTCTAATTTCGGGAATGAGCAGTTCTTC.

The chain carries TRBV4-2 and TRBJ1-5; D possibly corresponds to TRBD1 (5 bases). This CDR3 spans 15 amino acids. Trimming took 0 bases from V and 0 from J, leaving 6 bases between them. Germline CDR1 LGHNA, CDR2 YNFKEQ. In DNA, the CDR3 is TGTGCCAGCAGCCAAGACAGGGATAGCAATCAGCCCCAGCATTTT. It is translated as CASSQDRDSNQPQHF.

This clone was recorded only once. The rearrangement links TRBV14 to TRBJ2-7; 8 bases fit TRBD1. CDR1 is SGHDN, CDR2 FVKESK, per germline. There are 14 residues in the CDR3. With 2 bases clipped from V and 7 bases from J, the junction kept 7 bases outside the gene matches. In DNA, the CDR3 is TGTGCCAGCAGCCAATTTCAGGGGGCAGGAGAGCAGTACGTC. Protein product: CASSQFQGAGEQYV.

This clone was found once. V and J are TRBV15 and TRBJ2-3; 10 bases align to TRBD2. Germline assignment: CDR1 LNHNV and CDR2 YYDKDF (reference sequence). This CDR3 comprises 16 residues. V trimming: 3 bases; J trimming: 4 bases; junction bases outside the gene matches: 7. The CDR3 is CATSSGQREGPDTQYF. DNA of the CDR3: TGTGCCACCAGCAGTGGCCAGCGGGAGGGCCCAGATACGCAGTATTTT.

The chain combines TRBV5-4 with TRBJ2-3; 9 bases are shared with TRBD2. Per germline, CDR1 SGHNT and CDR2 YYREEE (reference sequence). V shed 0 bases and J 6 bases; nucleotides not matched to a gene: 5. The CDR3 has 15 residues. The CDR3, as DNA: TGTGCCAGCAGCTTGGGGGCGGGACTAGCTGATACGCAGTATTTT. Translated: CASSLGAGLADTQYF.

The chain is built from TRBV6-5 and TRBJ2-3; 9 nucleotides agree with TRBD2. V was clipped by 7 bases and J by 1 base; unmatched bases: 3. The CDR3 runs to 14 residues. In germline, CDR1 is MNHEY, CDR2 SVGAGI. The CDR3 here is CASIVAGGTDTQYF. CDR3 nucleotides: TGTGCCAGCATCGTAGCGGGGGGCACAGATACGCAGTATTTT.

The chain links TRBV6-1 to TRBJ2-1; D perhaps matches TRBD2 (5 bases). The V gene lost 1 base and the J gene lost 0 bases, with 7 bases spanning the gap. This CDR3 is built from 15 residues. Germline lookup yields CDR1 MNHNS and CDR2 SASEGT. The CDR3 nucleotides read TGTGCCAGCAGTGAAGACGGGGACTCCTACAATGAGCAGTTCTTC. Amino acids: CASSEDGDSYNEQFF.

This chain links TRBV7-9 with TRBJ1-3; D is possibly TRBD1 (5 bases). CDR3 length equals 11 residues. V was pared by 3 bases and J by 15 bases, with 12 bases between. Germline CDR1 reads SEHNR; CDR2 reads FQNEAQ (reference sequence). CDR3 loop: CASSFTGLGYF. CDR3 in DNA: TGTGCCAGCAGCTTCACAGGTCTGGGATATTTT.